These T cell receptor beta chains were read from a single sample in a study of blood T cells in healthy people across ages. TCRdb processed the 5' RACE reads anew with MiXCR; each CDR3 protein has one entry. The sample lists 700,000 to 900,000 distinct CDR3 sequences, roughly 24% occurring once. The sample was also linked to a second study, of T cells of mothers and their children.

Input material: blood. The receptors were gathered from a boy between 5 and 17 years old in good health. Both conserved end residues are part of each CDR3. A D gene is named only where the DNA matches it firmly. Size tells how often a clone was seen (once, few, many) or the class of an expanded clone, and some rows leave it out.

length,D,J,size,V,CDR3,DNA
13,-,TRBJ1-2,few,TRBV27,CASRGPFDYGYTF,TGTGCCAGCAGGGGCCCCTTCGACTATGGCTACACCTTC
14,-,TRBJ2-5,-,TRBV6-5,CASSYFSGAETQYF,TGTGCCAGCAGTTACTTCTCAGGTGCAGAGACCCAGTACTTC
16,-,TRBJ2-1,many,TRBV5-1,CASSLSGRQGLNEQFF,TGCGCCAGCAGCTTATCCGGTAGACAGGGACTCAATGAGCAGTTCTTC
17,-,TRBJ2-2,-,TRBV28,CASSLPVHEAPGGELFF,TGTGCCAGCAGTCTTCCCGTCCATGAGGCCCCAGGGGGGGAGCTGTTTTTT
14,TRBD1,TRBJ1-4,few,TRBV12-3/TRBV12-4,CASSFRGLGEKLFF,TGTGCCAGCAGTTTCAGGGGGCTAGGGGAAAAACTGTTTTTT
14,-,TRBJ1-2,many,TRBV28,CASSLYSGLLGYTF,TGTGCCAGCAGTTTATACTCTGGACTCCTTGGCTACACCTTC
12,-,TRBJ2-5,-,TRBV10-3,CATQGGEETQYF,TGTGCCACGCAGGGTGGGGAAGAGACCCAGTACTTC
15,TRBD1,TRBJ2-1,many,TRBV7-2,CASSRGQGAYNEQFF,TGTGCCAGCTCCCGGGGACAGGGGGCCTACAATGAGCAGTTCTTC
17,TRBD2,TRBJ2-1,few,TRBV7-2,CAIGTSGGLSSYNEQFF,TGTGCCATAGGGACTAGCGGGGGTCTGAGCTCCTACAATGAGCAGTTCTTC
15,-,TRBJ2-7,-,TRBV21-1,CASSPEGTIPLAQYF,TGTGCCAGCAGTCCTGAAGGGACTATCCCCCTAGCGCAGTACTTC
15,-,TRBJ2-7,few,TRBV15,CATSRAGERTYEQYF,TGTGCCACCAGCAGAGCGGGGGAGAGAACCTACGAGCAGTACTTC
14,-,TRBJ2-5,-,TRBV12-3/TRBV12-4,CASRGGARRETQYF,TGTGCCAGCAGGGGTGGGGCCCGGCGAGAGACCCAGTACTTC
15,TRBD1,TRBJ1-4,few,TRBV20-1,CSASTFGQGREKLFF,TGCAGTGCATCGACCTTTGGACAGGGACGGGAAAAACTGTTTTTT
12,-,TRBJ2-7,-,TRBV12-5,CASGPEGPEQYF,TGTGCTAGTGGTCCTGAGGGACCCGAGCAGTACTTC
15,-,TRBJ2-4,-,TRBV29-1,CSVVTLGGAKNIQYF,TGCAGCGTTGTGACCCTCGGGGGTGCCAAAAACATTCAGTACTTC
18,-,TRBJ1-4,-,TRBV5-1,CASSSQRGAQATNEKLFF,TGCGCCAGCAGCTCCCAGAGGGGCGCGCAGGCAACTAATGAAAAACTGTTTTTT
14,-,TRBJ1-4,-,TRBV7-8,CASSHGPLGEKLFF,TGTGCCAGCAGCCACGGGCCCCTTGGGGAAAAACTGTTTTTT
15,-,TRBJ2-7,-,TRBV9,CASSVEGELSYEQYF,TGTGCCAGCAGCGTAGAAGGGGAACTCTCCTACGAGCAGTACTTC
15,-,TRBJ2-2,few,TRBV12-3/TRBV12-4,CASSPTRGKMGELFF,TGTGCCAGCAGCCCCACTAGGGGGAAGATGGGGGAGCTGTTTTTT
14,-,TRBJ1-3,many,TRBV5-5,CASSRTDSGNTIYF,TGTGCCAGCAGCCGGACGGACTCTGGAAACACCATATATTTT